The clone carrying this T cell receptor (beta chain) occurred many times. Its antigen is not identified. The beta constant-region primer was an equimolar mix of two oligonucleotides covering TRBC1 and TRBC2. TCRdb redid the calling of the UMI-ligation and nested PCR reads with MiXCR, one entry per CDR3 protein. In the table there are 21,000 or so distinct CDR3 sequences, approximately 11% of which are singletons. These data are taken from a study of naive and memory T cell subsets. Study outcomes and limitations: Clonotypes are single alpha or beta chains, not paired receptors.

CDR1 and CDR2 (germline): SGDLS, YYNGEE. Trimming took 4 bases from V and 3 from J; bases not matched to a gene: 8. The CDR3 consists of 17 residues. The sequence was obtained from a human donor in good health. The chain uses TRBV9 and TRBJ2-3; 13 positions agree with TRBD2. The specimen sequenced was central memory CD8+ T cells from blood. In nucleotides, the CDR3 is TGTGCCAGCAGCTCCCAGGGACTAGCGGGATATACAGATACGCAGTATTTT. Translation gives CASSSQGLAGYTDTQYF.